This T cell receptor beta chain was observed in a study of monozygotic twins with inflammatory bowel disease. Notes on the study in general: The results supported no single strong signal or clonotype associated with IBD. Compared with healthy co-twins, IBD patients showed reduced TCRbeta repertoire diversity by inverse Simpson. Researchers report that IBD patients shared fewer clonotypes with others than healthy twins, especially amid disease activity.

Germline assignment: CDR1 LGHNA and CDR2 YSLEER. CDR3 length equals 15 residues. For every sample, eight separate reactions were used to make cDNA. From the 5' RACE reads, TCRdb lists one entry per CDR3 protein and no DNA. Its clone listing holds just over 300,000 distinct CDR3 sequences. In the case of this clonotype: The antigen is undetermined.

The sequenced material came from blood. The chain uses TRBV4-3 and TRBJ1-2; TCRdb picks TRBD1, but there is no DNA to check that call. The source of this sequence is a human donor with ulcerative colitis or Crohn's disease, or a healthy co-twin of an affected twin (not recorded which). CDR3 in amino acids: CASSQTGTGLYGYTF.